These 27 T cell receptor beta chains came from one sample sequenced in a study of monozygotic twins with inflammatory bowel disease. TCRdb re-called the 5' RACE reads and gives one entry per CDR3 protein, without DNA. This sample's table has approximately 300,000 distinct CDR3 sequences. Sequencing was done on a sample of blood. These receptor sequences come from a human donor with ulcerative colitis or Crohn's disease, or a healthy co-twin of an affected twin (not recorded which).

V usage is TRBV20-1 and J usage is TRBJ2-4; TCRdb outputs TRBD1, but without DNA this stays unchecked. The CDR3 has 15 amino acids. Germline CDR1 is DFQATT and CDR2 is SNEGSKA (reference sequence). CDR3 loop: CSARGQGGSKNIQYF.

The chain carries TRBV5-1 and TRBJ2-1; TCRdb names TRBD1, which stays unverified in the absence of DNA. Per germline, CDR1 SGHRS and CDR2 YFSETQ. CDR3 length: 14 residues. Here the CDR3 reads CASSFSAPYNEQFF.

The J gene is TRBJ2-3, the V gene TRBV27; TCRdb reports TRBD2, a call that lacks DNA to check it against. Germline CDR1 and CDR2: MNHEY and SMNVEV (reference sequence). The CDR3 extends over 15 amino acids. CDR3 residues: CASRGLAASTDTQYF.

The chain has TRBV20-1 and TRBJ1-5; TCRdb gives TRBD1 as the D gene, but with no DNA this cannot be confirmed. The CDR3 is made up of 14 amino acids. The germline V gene encodes CDR1 DFQATT and CDR2 SNEGSKA (reference sequence). The CDR3 spells CSAFRDSSNQPQHF.

V usage is TRBV12-3 or TRBV12-4 and J usage is TRBJ1-6; checking the TCRdb D call of TRBD1 is not possible without DNA. This CDR3 is built from 16 residues. CDR3 sequence reads: CASSRPLSSYNSPLHF.

CDR3 loop: CATSDSLASGANVLTF. This chain connects TRBV24-1 to TRBJ2-6. The germline V gene encodes CDR1 KGHDR and CDR2 SFDVKD. CDR3 length equals 16 residues.

The chain has TRBV7-2 and TRBJ2-3; there is no DNA to check the TCRdb D call of TRBD1. CDR1 and CDR2 (germline): SGHTA, FQGNSA. The CDR3 length is 15 residues. The CDR3: CASSRRTSSTDTQYF.

The chain is built from TRBV7-2 and TRBJ1-3. This CDR3 has 15 amino acids. The germline V gene has CDR1 SGHTA and CDR2 FQGNSA. CDR3 in amino acids: CASSLVYNSGNTIYF.

The V call is TRBV14, the J call TRBJ2-1; TCRdb calls TRBD1, which cannot be checked without DNA. Per germline, CDR1 SGHDN and CDR2 FVKESK. The CDR3 totals 14 residues. CDR3 loop: CASSQGPRNNEQFF.

The chain links TRBV7-9 to TRBJ2-2; TCRdb names TRBD1, which stays unverified in the absence of DNA. Germline CDR1 and CDR2: SEHNR and FQNEAQ (reference sequence). The CDR3 extends over 15 amino acids. The CDR3 spells CASSYRQGRTGELFF.

V is TRBV20-1 and J is TRBJ1-5; TCRdb proposes TRBD1, but this gene call is untestable without DNA. This CDR3 spans 16 amino acids. Germline V gene lookup returns CDR1 DFQATT and CDR2 SNEGSKA (reference sequence). This CDR3 reads CSAREIGGTGNQPQHF.

The gene calls are TRBV20-1 and TRBJ2-1; the D gene TCRdb calls, TRBD1, cannot be checked with no DNA. This CDR3 has 17 residues. Germline V lookup: CDR1 DFQATT, CDR2 SNEGSKA (reference sequence). The chain's CDR3 is CSATRGPVSSSYNEQFF.

V gene TRBV3-1 combines with J gene TRBJ2-1; the D call from TCRdb, TRBD2, cannot be confirmed without DNA. The germline gives CDR1 LGHDT, CDR2 YNNKEL (reference sequence). The CDR3 contains 15 residues. CDR3: CASSQVVGLRNEQFF.

This chain connects TRBV9 to TRBJ1-2; TCRdb names TRBD1, which stays unverified in the absence of DNA. Germline CDR1 and CDR2: SGDLS and YYNGEE. This CDR3 spans 18 amino acids. The CDR3 here is CASSVGSFGSRPYYGYTF. The variable domain in full, with the rest retrieved from reference TRBV9 and TRBJ1-2, is DSGVTQTPKHLITATGQRVTLRCSPRSGDLSVYWYQQSLDQGLQFLIQYYNGEERAKGNILERFSAQQFPDLHSELNLSSLELGDSALYFCASSVGSFGSRPYYGYTFGSGTRLTVV.

The V call is TRBV30, the J call TRBJ1-5; the TCRdb call, TRBD1, lacks DNA for checking. From germline, CDR1 is GTSNPN and CDR2 SVGIG (reference sequence). The CDR3 is made up of 13 amino acids. This CDR3 is CAWSGKGHQPQHF.

The chain combines TRBV3-1 with TRBJ2-3. The CDR3 has 12 amino acids. Looked up from germline, CDR1 is LGHDT and CDR2 is YNNKEL (reference sequence). CDR3 sequence: CASSQVPDTQYF.

V and J are TRBV12-3 or TRBV12-4 and TRBJ2-7. The CDR3 loop spans 13 amino acids. The CDR3 protein is CASSPGGPYEQYF.

The chain joins TRBV7-2 to TRBJ1-2. From germline, CDR1 is SGHTA and CDR2 FQGNSA. The CDR3 spans 14 residues. This CDR3 is CASSRYRANYGYTF.

V is TRBV6-1 and J is TRBJ2-3. Germline V gives CDR1 MNHNS, CDR2 SASEGT. This CDR3 contains 15 residues. The CDR3 sequence is CASSRSAASTDTQYF.

The CDR3 region is CASSTGALQETQYF. The chain employs TRBV7-2 and TRBJ2-5; TCRdb gives TRBD1 as the D gene, but with no DNA this cannot be confirmed. Germline V lookup: CDR1 SGHTA, CDR2 FQGNSA. The length of the CDR3 is 14 residues.

The V call is TRBV5-5, the J call TRBJ2-1; TCRdb picks TRBD1, but there is no DNA to check that call. The length of the CDR3 is 15 residues. Germline CDR1 is SGHKS and CDR2 is YYEKEE (reference sequence). The CDR3 loop reads CASSRIAGVPNEQFF.

The rearrangement uses TRBV10-3 and TRBJ2-7. The CDR3 has 14 residues. The germline V gene has CDR1 ENHRY and CDR2 SYGVKD. This CDR3 reads CAISEIGPSREQYF.

The rearrangement joins TRBV27 to TRBJ2-6; TCRdb gives TRBD2 as the D gene, but with no DNA this cannot be confirmed. CDR1 is MNHEY, CDR2 SMNVEV, per germline (reference sequence). This CDR3 comprises 17 residues. The CDR3 here is CASSLSRREAGANVLTF. Full variable domain (missing parts from reference TRBV27 and TRBJ2-6): EAQVTQNPRYLITVTGKKLTVTCSQNMNHEYMSWYRQDPGLGLRQIYYSMNVEVTDKGDVPEGYKVSRKEKRNFPLILESPSPNQTSLYFCASSLSRREAGANVLTFGAGSRLTVL.

J is TRBJ1-1 and V is TRBV6-1; TCRdb's D gene call, TRBD1, goes unchecked for lack of DNA. The germline V gene encodes CDR1 MNHNS and CDR2 SASEGT. The CDR3 length is 14 residues. CDR3 residues: CASSNRGLGTEAFF.

The CDR3 sequence is CSAREGWSNQPQHF. The gene calls are TRBV20-1 and TRBJ1-5. The CDR3 covers 14 residues. In germline, CDR1 is DFQATT, CDR2 SNEGSKA (reference sequence).

The genes are TRBV12-3 or TRBV12-4 and TRBJ2-5; TCRdb indicates TRBD1, and absent DNA this call remains unverified. CDR3 size: 14 residues. This CDR3 reads CASSPGQGRETQYF.

The chain links TRBV7-2 to TRBJ1-4; lacking DNA, the TRBD1 call made by TCRdb goes unchecked. Looked up from germline, CDR1 is SGHTA and CDR2 is FQGNSA. This CDR3 comprises 14 residues. The CDR3 protein is CASSSRGPNEKLFF.